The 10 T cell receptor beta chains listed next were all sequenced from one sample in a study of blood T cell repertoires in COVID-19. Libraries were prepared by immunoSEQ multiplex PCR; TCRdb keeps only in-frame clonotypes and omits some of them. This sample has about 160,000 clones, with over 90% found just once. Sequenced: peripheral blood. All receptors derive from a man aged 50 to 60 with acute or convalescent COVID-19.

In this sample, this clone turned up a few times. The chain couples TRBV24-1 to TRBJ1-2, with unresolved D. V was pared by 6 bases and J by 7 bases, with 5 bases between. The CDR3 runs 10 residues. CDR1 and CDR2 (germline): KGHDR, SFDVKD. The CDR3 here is CATSRVGYTF. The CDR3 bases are TGTGCCACCAGTCGAGTTGGCTACACCTTC.

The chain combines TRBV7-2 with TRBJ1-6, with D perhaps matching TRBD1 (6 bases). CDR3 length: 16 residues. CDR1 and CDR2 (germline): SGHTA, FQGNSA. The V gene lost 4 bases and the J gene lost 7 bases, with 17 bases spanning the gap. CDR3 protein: CASSSDGQYPNSPLHF. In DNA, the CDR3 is TGTGCCAGCAGCTCCGACGGACAGTACCCGAATTCACCCCTCCACTTT.

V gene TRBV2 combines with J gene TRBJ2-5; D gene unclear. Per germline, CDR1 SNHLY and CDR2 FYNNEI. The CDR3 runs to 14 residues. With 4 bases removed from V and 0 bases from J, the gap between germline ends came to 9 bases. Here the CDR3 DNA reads TGTGCCAGCAGTGGGCAGGCGTACCAAGAGACCCAGTACTTC. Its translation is CASSGQAYQETQYF.

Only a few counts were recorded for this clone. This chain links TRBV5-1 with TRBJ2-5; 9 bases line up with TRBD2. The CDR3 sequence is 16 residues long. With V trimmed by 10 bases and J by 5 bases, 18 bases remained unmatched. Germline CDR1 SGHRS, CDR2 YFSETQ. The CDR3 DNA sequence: TGCGCCTCCCAGGAGAGTCTTAGCGGGAGAGGTGAGACCCAGTACTTC. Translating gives CASQESLSGRGETQYF.

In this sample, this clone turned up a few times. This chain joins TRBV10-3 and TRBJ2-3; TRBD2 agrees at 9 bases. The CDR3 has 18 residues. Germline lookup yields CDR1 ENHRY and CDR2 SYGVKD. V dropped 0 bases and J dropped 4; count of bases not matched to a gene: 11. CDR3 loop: CAISESGFSGRRADTQYF. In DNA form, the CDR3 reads TGTGCCATCAGTGAGTCGGGGTTCAGCGGGAGGAGGGCAGATACGCAGTATTTT.

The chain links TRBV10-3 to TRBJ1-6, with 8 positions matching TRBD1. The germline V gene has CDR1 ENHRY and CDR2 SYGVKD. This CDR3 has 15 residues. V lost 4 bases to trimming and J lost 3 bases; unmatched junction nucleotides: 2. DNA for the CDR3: TGTGCCATCAGTGCCGGGACAGGCTATAATTCACCCCTCCACTTT. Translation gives CAISAGTGYNSPLHF.

CDR3 sequence (DNA): TGTGCCAGCAGTCCTTCCTCAGGGGTCGGCTACACCTTC. This translates into CASSPSSGVGYTF. The V and J genes are TRBV12-3 or TRBV12-4 and TRBJ1-2; perhaps TRBD1 as D (6 bases). Trimming shortened V by 5 bases and J by 8 bases, and 15 bases separated the two germline ends. The CDR3 consists of 13 residues.

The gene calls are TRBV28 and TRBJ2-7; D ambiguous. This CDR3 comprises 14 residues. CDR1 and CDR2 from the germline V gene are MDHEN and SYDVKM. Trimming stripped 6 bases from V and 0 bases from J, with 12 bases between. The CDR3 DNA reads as TGTGCCAGCAGCTTTAGCAGAAGCTCCTACGAGCAGTACTTC. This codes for CASSFSRSSYEQYF.

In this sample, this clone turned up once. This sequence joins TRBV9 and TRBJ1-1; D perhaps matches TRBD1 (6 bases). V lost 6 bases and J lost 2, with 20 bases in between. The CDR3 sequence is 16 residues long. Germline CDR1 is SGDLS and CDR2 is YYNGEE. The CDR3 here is CASTRGGSPANTEAFF. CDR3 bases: TGTGCCAGCACGAGGGGGGGGTCACCAGCAAACACTGAAGCTTTCTTT. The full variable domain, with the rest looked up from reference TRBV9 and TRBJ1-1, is DSGVTQTPKHLITATGQRVTLRCSPRSGDLSVYWYQQSLDQGLQFLIQYYNGEERAKGNILERFSAQQFPDLHSELNLSSLELGDSALYFCASTRGGSPANTEAFFGQGTRLTVV.

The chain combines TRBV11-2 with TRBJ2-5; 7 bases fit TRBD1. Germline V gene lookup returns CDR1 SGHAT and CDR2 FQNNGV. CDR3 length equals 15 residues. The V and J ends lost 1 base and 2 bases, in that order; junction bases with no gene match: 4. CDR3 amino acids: CASSLVVGQQETQYF. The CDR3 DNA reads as TGTGCCAGCAGCTTAGTGGTGGGACAGCAAGAGACCCAGTACTTC.